This T cell receptor (beta chain) originates from a study of Graves' ophthalmopathy and Graves' hyperthyroidism (dated by TCRdb to 2016 to 2018). Describing the broader study: Peripheral blood was collected before any treatment was given, at the time of initial diagnosis. The study used TCR beta repertoire signatures to distinguish Graves' ophthalmopathy from Graves' hyperthyroidism and to predict progression to ophthalmopathy. In total, under 150 blood samples were TCR-sequenced: under 45 ophthalmopathy, approximately 75 hyperthyroidism and about 17 hyperthyroidism-to-ophthalmopathy patients. To explore V-J signatures that separate ophthalmopathy from hyperthyroidism, a discovery set of about a hundred patients was enrolled, consisting of approximately 45 with ophthalmopathy and 55 to 65 with stable hyperthyroidism. An independent validation cohort comprised some 18 hyperthyroidism patients and over 15 patients who later progressed from hyperthyroidism to ophthalmopathy. In more than five hyperthyroidism patients, T-cell repertoires of thyroid tissue and blood were compared. Following sampling, methimazole starting at 30 mg daily was administered to hyperthyroidism patients, and high-dose intravenous methylprednisolone was administered to ophthalmopathy patients. For training and testing, the approximately 92 patients in the discovery cohort were randomly divided in a 7:3 ratio. The investigation overall reported the following: In cross-validation, the 13-signature model distinguished ophthalmopathy from stable hyperthyroidism with just over 85% sensitivity and around 82% specificity, and in the test set the corresponding values were roughly 80% and 76%. No statistical method was used to set the sample size in advance, and the investigators knew which group each participant was assigned to. Most expanded thyroid clonotypes with a frequency above 0.001 also appeared in blood, which suggests that blood repertoires may reflect the immune response in the thyroid. In validation, the model predicted ophthalmopathy progression with 70.59% sensitivity and 72.22% specificity; more than ten predicted patients were CT-confirmed with GO in a median of about 6.1 months.

This clonotype appeared many times. Its antigen is unknown. No base-level quality is on record; no much larger clone is a single base apart. Hyperthyroidism was considered stable if no progression to ophthalmopathy occurred within 18 months of follow-up. Hyperthyroidism patients were newly diagnosed, with disease duration under 2 months, and aged 18 to 65 years. Anyone with other autoimmune diseases, uncontrolled infections, pregnancy or lactation was excluded from the study. Diagnosis was based on clinical symptoms, serum thyroxine, TRAb, thyroid ultrasound and orbital computed tomography. Ficoll-Paque density gradient centrifugation was used to isolate PBMCs from 9.5 to 10 ml of fresh peripheral blood. Trizol reagent was used to extract the total RNA, and its quality was then checked on an Agilent 2100 Bioanalyzer. The CDR3 holds 13 amino acids from the cysteine to the phenylalanine. The retained sequence is limited to the CDR3, 39 bases, with the frame set at the first base. Cut back by 4 bases and 3 bases, the V and J ends lie 10 bases apart. Reading the germline V gene gives CDR1 SGHRS and CDR2 YFSETQ.

For repertoire sequencing, the TCR beta CDR3 regions were amplified from RNA transcripts. HTBI primers and the Qiagen OneStep RT-PCR kit were used in a first-round RT-PCR, which was followed by a second-round multiplex PCR, size selection and purification. Sequencing of the libraries was carried out on an Illumina HiSeq2000 in paired-end mode with 100 bp reads. The authors processed their data as follows. SOAPnuke was used to process the reads, removing any read that contained adapters or uncalled bases, had a mean Phred below 15, or lacked an exact match to the constant primer or identifier. High-quality paired reads were merged with COPE v1.2.5. Each unique nucleotide sequence was defined as a clonotype, and clonotypes were aligned to IMGT TRB V, D and J references with MiTCR v1.1. The analysis was limited to V-J combinations with a frequency above 0.0001, which together covered over 99% of the repertoires. For each V-J combination, a TCR clonal expansion and chaos score was defined as F50 clonal expansion divided by the chaos observed in the TCRdist matrix. Features were reduced by Welch's t-statistics and random forest to 10 to 15 V-J combinations, which fed a naive Bayes classifier. The similarity between thyroid and blood repertoires was quantified using the Morisita-Horn index. TCRdb itself trimmed the public reads at Q25 with fastp, ran MiXCR and retained productive beta chains. Rows are combined by CDR3 protein, so each entry shows the most common genes and DNA. The V and J calls follow TCRdb's processing rather than the paper's. The sample profile shows 400,000 to 450,000 distinct CDR3 sequences; over 20% of them were found once. In total, the top ten clones hold under 3% of the sample.

What was sequenced was peripheral blood. This clonotype was sampled from a woman younger than 35 with stable Graves' hyperthyroidism. Donor details come from another sample of the same person, matched by shared clones. The rearrangement joined TRBV5-1 to TRBJ2-5; no D gene is confidently identified. DNA sequence: TGCGCCAGCAGCCCGCTTGGTGAAGAGACCCAGTACTTC. It specifies CASSPLGEETQYF.